This T cell receptor beta chain was sequenced for a study of blood T cell repertoires in COVID-19. In the study overall: Material from acute and convalescent COVID-19 was sourced from the United States, Italy and Spain. T cells, B-cell-depleted T cells, or PBMCs supplied cDNA or gDNA.

Germline V gives CDR1 SGDLS, CDR2 YYNGEE. Losses at the gene ends were 4 bases for V and 6 bases for J; bases not matched to a gene: 8. CDR3 length: 15 amino acids. Seattle cases were enrolled at active infection and followed longitudinally. In this sample, this clone turned up a few times. In the original processing: Estimates of nucleated cell counts were drawn from the amplification of reference gene primers. The method was immunoSEQ multiplex PCR; TCRdb's version includes in-frame clones alone and lacks a portion of them. V, J and clone size reflect that table, while D and trimming were determined from the DNA. Of almost 250,000 clones listed, roughly 83% are singletons.

The receptor's source is a woman of 80 years or more with COVID-19, enrolled during active disease. This sequence joins TRBV9 and TRBJ1-5; 9 bases agree with TRBD1. The specimen was peripheral blood. DNA for the CDR3: TGTGCCAGCAGCACACAGGGGGCAGTTGGTCAGCCCCAGCATTTT. Protein: CASSTQGAVGQPQHF.